This T cell receptor beta chain was profiled in a study of T cell repertoires in cytomegalovirus infection. Study summary: Selection of CMV epitopes for the study included recently identified HLA-C-restricted and well-studied HLA-B-restricted ones. Both a matching HLA type and CMV infection were indicated by public TCR beta signatures. Study-wide points: HLA-C-restricted CMV-specific TCR beta clonotypes were dominant in the ex vivo response.

Note on this clonotype: Its antigen remains unknown.

CDR1 is MDHEN, CDR2 SYDVKM, per germline. CDR3 size: 15 residues. Trimming removed 6 bases from V and 0 bases from J, with 13 bases in between. Each CDR3 protein gets one entry after TCRdb re-called the reads with MiXCR. The sample comprises nearly 700,000 distinct CDR3 sequences, around 35% of which are singletons, and 15% to 20% rests with the top ten. The chain combines TRBV28 with TRBJ2-3; either TRBD1 or TRBD2 may supply D (6 bases each). The source of this sequence is a human donor in good health (CMV status not recorded). Some clones in this sample may be carry-over from other donors' samples. This specimen consisted of cultured PBMCs, obtained from culture after CMV antigen stimulation. CDR3: CASRSGDISTDTQYF. The CDR3 DNA reads TGTGCCAGCAGGTCGGGGGACATTAGCACAGATACGCAGTATTTT.